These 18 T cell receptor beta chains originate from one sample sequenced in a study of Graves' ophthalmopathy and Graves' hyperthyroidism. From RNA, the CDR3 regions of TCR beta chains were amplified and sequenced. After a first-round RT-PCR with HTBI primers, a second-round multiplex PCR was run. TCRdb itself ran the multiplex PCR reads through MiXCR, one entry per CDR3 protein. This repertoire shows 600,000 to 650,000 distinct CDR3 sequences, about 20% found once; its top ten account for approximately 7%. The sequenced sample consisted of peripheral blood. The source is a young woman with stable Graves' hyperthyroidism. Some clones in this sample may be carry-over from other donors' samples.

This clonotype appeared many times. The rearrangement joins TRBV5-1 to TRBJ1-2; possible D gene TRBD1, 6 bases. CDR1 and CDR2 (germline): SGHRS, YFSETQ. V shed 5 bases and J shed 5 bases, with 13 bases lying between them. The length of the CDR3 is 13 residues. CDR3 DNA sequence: TGCGCCAGCAGTGTCAACAGGGAATATGGCTACACCTTC. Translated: CASSVNREYGYTF.

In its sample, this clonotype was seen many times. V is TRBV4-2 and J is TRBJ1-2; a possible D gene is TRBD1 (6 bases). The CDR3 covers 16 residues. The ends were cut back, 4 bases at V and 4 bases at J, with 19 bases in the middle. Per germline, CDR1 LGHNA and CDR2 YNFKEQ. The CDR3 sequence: CASSLKPGHDIYGYTF. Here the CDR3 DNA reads TGTGCCAGCAGCCTAAAACCGGGACACGACATCTATGGCTACACCTTC.

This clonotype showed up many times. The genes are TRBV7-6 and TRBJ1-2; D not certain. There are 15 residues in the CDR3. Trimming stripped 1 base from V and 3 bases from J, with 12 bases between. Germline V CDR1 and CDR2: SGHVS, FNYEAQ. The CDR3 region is CASSLDVRSDYGYTF. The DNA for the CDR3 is TGTGCCAGCAGCTTAGATGTGAGGTCGGACTATGGCTACACCTTC.

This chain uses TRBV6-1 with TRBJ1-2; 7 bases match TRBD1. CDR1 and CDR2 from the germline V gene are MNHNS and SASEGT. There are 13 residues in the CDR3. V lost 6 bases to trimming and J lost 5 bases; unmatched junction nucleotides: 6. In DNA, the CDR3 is TGTGCCAGCAGCTCAGGGGGGATTTATGGCTACACCTTC. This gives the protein CASSSGGIYGYTF.

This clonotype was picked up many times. In nucleotides, the CDR3 is TGCAGTGCTCCACACGCTGCTAGCGCAGAAGAGACCCAGTACTTC. Its protein product is CSAPHAASAEETQYF. The chain recombines TRBV20-1 with TRBJ2-5; a weak D match, TRBD2 (6 bases). The CDR3 has 15 amino acids. V was cut by 5 bases and J by 3 bases, with 19 bases left in between. CDR1 is DFQATT, CDR2 SNEGSKA, per germline (reference sequence).

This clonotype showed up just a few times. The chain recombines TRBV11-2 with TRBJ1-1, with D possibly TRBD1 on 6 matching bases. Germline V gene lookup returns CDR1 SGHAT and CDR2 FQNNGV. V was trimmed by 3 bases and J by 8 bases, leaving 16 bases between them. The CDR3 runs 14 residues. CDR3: CASSFAGARTEAFF. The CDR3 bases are TGTGCCAGCAGCTTTGCGGGGGCTCGGACCGAAGCTTTCTTT.

The CDR3 DNA reads TGTGCCACCAGCACTGGGGACCTCTCTGGGGCCAACGTCCTGACTTTC. It codes for CATSTGDLSGANVLTF. The chain carries TRBV15 and TRBJ2-6; either TRBD1 or TRBD2 may fit D (5 bases each). From germline, CDR1 is LNHNV and CDR2 YYDKDF (reference sequence). Trimming took off 4 bases at V and 0 bases at J, with 10 bases between the two ends. CDR3 size: 16 residues. Complete variable domain (other parts from reference TRBV15 and TRBJ2-6): DAMVIQNPRYQVTQFGKPVTLSCSQTLNHNVMYWYQQKSSQAPKLLFHYYDKDFNNEADTPDNFQSRRPNTSFCFLDIRSPGLGDTAMYLCATSTGDLSGANVLTFGAGSRLTVL.

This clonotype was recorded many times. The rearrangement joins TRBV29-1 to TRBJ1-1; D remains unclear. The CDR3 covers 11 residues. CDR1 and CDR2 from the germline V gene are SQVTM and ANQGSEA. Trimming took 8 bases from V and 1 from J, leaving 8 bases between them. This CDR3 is CSLAENTEAFF. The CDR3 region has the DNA TGCAGCTTGGCGGAGAACACTGAAGCTTTCTTT.

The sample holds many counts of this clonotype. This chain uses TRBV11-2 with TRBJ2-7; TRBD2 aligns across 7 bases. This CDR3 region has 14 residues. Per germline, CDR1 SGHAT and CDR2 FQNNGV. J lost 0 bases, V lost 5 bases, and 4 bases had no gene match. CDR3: CASSAGGNSYEQYF. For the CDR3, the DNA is TGTGCCAGCAGCGCCGGGGGGAACTCCTACGAGCAGTACTTC.

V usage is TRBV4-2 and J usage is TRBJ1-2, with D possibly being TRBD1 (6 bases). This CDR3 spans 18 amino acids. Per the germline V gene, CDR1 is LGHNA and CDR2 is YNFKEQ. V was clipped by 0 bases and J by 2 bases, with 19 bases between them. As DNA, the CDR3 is TGTGCCAGCAGCCAAGAGAGGCTATTGTACAGGGCGAACTATGGCTACACCTTC. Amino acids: CASSQERLLYRANYGYTF.

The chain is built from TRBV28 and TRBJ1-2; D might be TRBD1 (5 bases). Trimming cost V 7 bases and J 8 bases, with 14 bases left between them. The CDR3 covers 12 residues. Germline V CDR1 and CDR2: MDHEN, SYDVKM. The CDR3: CASTWDFLGYTF. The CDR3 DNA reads TGTGCCAGCACCTGGGACTTCCTCGGCTACACCTTC.

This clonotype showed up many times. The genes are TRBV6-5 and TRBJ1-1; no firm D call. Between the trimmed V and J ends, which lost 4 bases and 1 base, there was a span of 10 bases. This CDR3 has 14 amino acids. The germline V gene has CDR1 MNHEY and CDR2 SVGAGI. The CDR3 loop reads CASSSPGTNTEAFF. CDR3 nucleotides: TGTGCCAGCAGTTCCCCGGGAACGAACACTGAAGCTTTCTTT.

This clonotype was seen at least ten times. CDR3 residues: CASSKTGVEQYF. As DNA, the CDR3 is TGTGCCAGCAGCAAAACAGGGGTCGAGCAGTACTTC. The rearrangement joins TRBV11-2 to TRBJ2-7; 7 nucleotides match TRBD1. The CDR3 has 12 amino acids. With 5 bases clipped from V and 6 bases from J, the junction kept 4 bases outside the gene matches. CDR1 is SGHAT and CDR2 is FQNNGV in the germline V gene.

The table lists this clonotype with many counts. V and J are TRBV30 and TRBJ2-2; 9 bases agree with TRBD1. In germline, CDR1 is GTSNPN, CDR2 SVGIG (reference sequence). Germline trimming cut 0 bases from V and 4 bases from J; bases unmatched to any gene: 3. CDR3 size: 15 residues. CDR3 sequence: CAWSVRDRATGELFF. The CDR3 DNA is TGTGCCTGGAGTGTAAGGGACAGGGCCACCGGGGAGCTGTTTTTT.

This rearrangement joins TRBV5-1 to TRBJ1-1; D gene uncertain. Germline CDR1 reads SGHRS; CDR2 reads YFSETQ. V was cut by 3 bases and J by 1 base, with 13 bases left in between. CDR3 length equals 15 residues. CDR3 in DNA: TGCGCCAGCAGCTCACCGAGGCTAGGGAACACTGAAGCTTTCTTT. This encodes CASSSPRLGNTEAFF.

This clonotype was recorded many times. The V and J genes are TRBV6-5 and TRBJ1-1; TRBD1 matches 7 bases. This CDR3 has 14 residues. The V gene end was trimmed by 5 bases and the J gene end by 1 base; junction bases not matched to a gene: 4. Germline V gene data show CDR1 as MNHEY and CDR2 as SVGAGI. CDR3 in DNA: TGTGCCAGCAGTCCGACAGGGTCGAACACTGAAGCTTTCTTT. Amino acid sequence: CASSPTGSNTEAFF.

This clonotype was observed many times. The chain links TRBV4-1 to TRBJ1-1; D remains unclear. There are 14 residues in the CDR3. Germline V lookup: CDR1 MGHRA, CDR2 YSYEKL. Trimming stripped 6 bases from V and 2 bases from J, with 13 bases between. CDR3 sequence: CASRSFGPNTEAFF. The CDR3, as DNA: TGCGCCAGCAGGTCCTTCGGGCCCAACACTGAAGCTTTCTTT.

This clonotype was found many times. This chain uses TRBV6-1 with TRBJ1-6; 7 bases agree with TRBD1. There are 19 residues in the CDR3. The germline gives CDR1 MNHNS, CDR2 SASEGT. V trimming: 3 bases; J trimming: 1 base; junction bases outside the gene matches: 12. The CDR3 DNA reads TGTGCCAGCAGTGAGAAGGGGGCTAACATAGGATCCTATAATTCACCCCTCCACTTT. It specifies CASSEKGANIGSYNSPLHF.